The 30 T cell receptor beta chains below come from one sample, sequenced in a study of blood T cell repertoires in COVID-19. TCRdb keeps only in-frame clones here, not all; method: immunoSEQ multiplex PCR. The table has under 8,000 clones, around 80% seen once; the top ten hold about 7.7%. The specimen was peripheral blood. Receptors were obtained from a human donor with active COVID-19. The donor label of this sample is uncertain.

The chain is built from TRBV27 and TRBJ2-1; D possibly corresponds to TRBD2 (5 bases). CDR3 length: 13 amino acids. Trimming left V 6 bases short and J 7 bases short, with 13 bases between. Germline-derived CDR1 and CDR2 are MNHEY and SMNVEV (reference sequence). Here the CDR3 DNA reads TGTGCCAGCAGCCACCCCCGGGGTAATGAGCAGTTCTTC. Its protein product is CASSHPRGNEQFF.

In its sample, this clone was seen a few times. V usage is TRBV9 and J usage is TRBJ1-1; TRBD1 matches at 7 bases. V gave up 0 bases and J gave up 3 bases; unmatched junction bases: 5. The CDR3 is 15 amino acids. Germline V gene lookup returns CDR1 SGDLS and CDR2 YYNGEE. The CDR3 DNA is TGTGCCAGCAGCGTAGGTGAGGGGGCGTACACTGAAGCTTTCTTT. Encoded protein: CASSVGEGAYTEAFF.

The chain carries TRBV5-1 and TRBJ2-1; 11 bases are shared with TRBD2. Germline assignment: CDR1 SGHRS and CDR2 YFSETQ. The CDR3 is 15 amino acids. The trim removed 6 bases at V and 5 bases at J, leaving 7 bases unmatched. This CDR3 is CASTRGTSGHNEQFF. The DNA for the CDR3 is TGCGCCAGCACCAGGGGGACTAGCGGCCACAATGAGCAGTTCTTC.

The chain couples TRBV2 to TRBJ2-2, with 7 bases matching TRBD2. Germline V gene sequence: CDR1 SNHLY, CDR2 FYNNEI. This CDR3 contains 14 residues. Unmatched junction bases numbered 6, after V lost 8 bases and J lost 3 bases. CDR3 in amino acids: CASWRERDTGELFF. The CDR3, as DNA: TGTGCCAGCTGGCGGGAGCGTGACACCGGGGAGCTGTTTTTT.

The chain links TRBV9 to TRBJ2-1, with 10 bases lining up with TRBD2. The ends lost 3 bases at V and 9 bases at J; junction bases unmatched: 3. The germline V gene encodes CDR1 SGDLS and CDR2 YYNGEE. The CDR3 length is 13 residues. CDR3 in DNA: TGTGCCAGCAGCGGGACTAGCGGACGTGAGCAGTTCTTC. Its translation: CASSGTSGREQFF.

This sequence joins TRBV10-2 and TRBJ2-7; 7 bases are shared with TRBD1. CDR1 is WSHSY and CDR2 is SAAADI in the germline V gene. Trimming cost V 3 bases and J 6 bases; bases outside gene matches: 17. CDR3 length: 17 amino acids. The CDR3 sequence: CASSDPYRGRVSLEQYF. The CDR3, as DNA: TGCGCCAGCAGTGACCCCTACAGGGGACGGGTTTCCCTCGAGCAGTACTTC.

The J gene is TRBJ2-1, the V gene TRBV7-3; D gene uncertain. The germline V gene has CDR1 SGHTA and CDR2 FQGTGA. Trimming stripped 0 bases from V and 9 bases from J, with 6 bases between. The CDR3 contains 12 residues. In DNA, the CDR3 is TGTGCCAGCAGCTTAACTGGCGGTGAGCAGTTCTTC. This codes for CASSLTGGEQFF. The full variable domain, its missing parts supplied by reference TRBV7-3 and TRBJ2-1, is GAGVSQTPSNKVTEKGKYVELRCDPISGHTALYWYRQSLGQGPEFLIYFQGTGAADDSGLPNDRFFAVRPEGSVSTLKIQRTERGDSAVYLCASSLTGGEQFFGPGTRLTVL.

The rearrangement links TRBV6-5 to TRBJ1-2, with D possibly matching TRBD1 (6 bases). This CDR3 comprises 13 residues. Trimming took 11 bases from V and 0 from J, leaving 13 bases between them. Per the germline V gene, CDR1 is MNHEY and CDR2 is SVGAGI. The CDR3 protein is CAGGADPNYGYTF. The CDR3 DNA reads TGTGCCGGGGGGGCAGACCCTAACTATGGCTACACCTTC.

The rearrangement joins TRBV6-5 to TRBJ2-1; 14 bases fit TRBD2. Germline CDR1 is MNHEY and CDR2 is SVGAGI. J gave up 7 bases and V 2 bases, and 1 base lay outside the gene matches. The CDR3 spans 15 residues. CDR3 region: CASSYGTSGRNEQFF. The CDR3 DNA is TGTGCCAGCAGTTACGGGACTAGCGGGAGAAATGAGCAGTTCTTC.

This chain uses TRBV7-9 with TRBJ1-1; 7 bases match TRBD1. Unmatched junction bases numbered 7, after V lost 5 bases and J lost 1 base. CDR1 is SEHNR, CDR2 FQNEAQ, per germline (reference sequence). The CDR3 has 15 amino acids. The CDR3 loop reads CASSEATGKNTEAFF. The CDR3 nucleotides are TGTGCCAGCAGCGAGGCGACAGGGAAGAACACTGAAGCTTTCTTT.

The genes are TRBV5-1 and TRBJ2-1; D is unclear. CDR1 is SGHRS and CDR2 is YFSETQ in the germline V gene. V shed 4 bases and J shed 1 base, with 12 bases lying between them. CDR3 size: 15 residues. CDR3 sequence reads: CASSVTWSSYNEQFF. The CDR3 DNA reads as TGCGCCAGCAGCGTTACCTGGAGTTCCTACAATGAGCAGTTCTTC.

The V call is TRBV9, the J call TRBJ2-2, with D uncertain. The CDR3 spans 14 residues. The V end was cut by 3 bases, the J end by 4 bases, with 10 bases between. The germline CDR1 and CDR2 sequences are SGDLS and YYNGEE. In DNA, the CDR3 is TGTGCCAGCAGCGGTGCGTTCGGCACCGGGGAGCTGTTTTTT. Protein: CASSGAFGTGELFF.

The chain joins TRBV28 to TRBJ1-1; maybe TRBD1 (5 bases). Trimming removed 3 bases at V and 0 bases at J, with 14 bases between. This CDR3 comprises 16 residues. Per germline, CDR1 MDHEN and CDR2 SYDVKM. The CDR3 DNA follows: TGTGCCAGCAGTTTGAGGGACTTGGTCATGAACACTGAAGCTTTCTTT. Translation gives CASSLRDLVMNTEAFF.

The V and J genes are TRBV7-2 and TRBJ2-3; no clear D gene. The CDR3 loop spans 12 amino acids. V was cut by 3 bases and J by 4 bases, with 5 bases left in between. Germline assignment: CDR1 SGHTA and CDR2 FQGNSA. For the CDR3, the DNA is TGTGCCAGCAGCTTCTCGTCAGATACGCAGTATTTT. This codes for CASSFSSDTQYF. The full variable domain, in which reference TRBV7-2 and TRBJ2-3 provide the parts outside the CDR3, is GAGVSQSPSNKVTEKGKDVELRCDPISGHTALYWYRQSLGQGLEFLIYFQGNSAPDKSGLPSDRFSAERTGGSVSTLTIQRTQQEDSAVYLCASSFSSDTQYFGPGTRLTVL.

The chain combines TRBV21-1 with TRBJ1-2; TRBD1 reflects the table's D call only, with no check against the DNA. TRBV21-1 corresponds to a pseudogene. The CDR3 is 14 amino acids. CDR3 sequence reads: CASTRTGESYGYTF. CDR3 sequence (DNA): TGTGCCAGCACCAGGACAGGGGAGAGCTATGGCTACACCTTC.

The chain links TRBV4-2 to TRBJ1-4; D perhaps matches TRBD1 (5 bases). The CDR3 has 19 amino acids. The V and J ends lost 3 bases and 0 bases respectively, with 20 bases between them. In germline, CDR1 is LGHNA, CDR2 YNFKEQ. The DNA of the CDR3 is TGTGCCAGCAGCCATTACGGGGGATACGACGGAGCAACTAATGAAAAACTGTTTTTT. It is translated as CASSHYGGYDGATNEKLFF.

The chain links TRBV11-2 to TRBJ2-7; 8 bases agree with TRBD1. Germline loops: CDR1 SGHAT, CDR2 FQNNGV. With V trimmed by 4 bases and J by 2 bases, 1 base remained unmatched. CDR3 length: 13 residues. The CDR3 coding sequence is TGTGCCAGCAGCTGGACAGGGCCCTACGAGCAGTACTTC. Its translation: CASSWTGPYEQYF.

The chain has TRBV5-8 and TRBJ1-5; D is unresolved. Trimming took off 4 bases at V and 4 bases at J, with 9 bases between the two ends. The length of the CDR3 is 13 residues. Germline V gene sequence: CDR1 SGHTS, CDR2 YDEGEE. As DNA, the CDR3 is TGTGCCAGCAGCCCACAGCGGAATCAGCCCCAGCATTTT. Translating gives CASSPQRNQPQHF.

This rearrangement joins TRBV7-9 to TRBJ1-1; no definite D call. Germline V gene sequence: CDR1 SEHNR, CDR2 FQNEAQ (reference sequence). The V and J ends lost 5 bases and 0 bases respectively, with 13 bases between them. The CDR3 spans 15 residues. CDR3 amino acids: CASSGVSGMNTEAFF. Written as DNA, the CDR3 is TGTGCCAGCAGCGGGGTCTCGGGGATGAACACTGAAGCTTTCTTT.

The rearrangement joins TRBV7-3 to TRBJ2-3, with D perhaps matching TRBD2 (5 bases). Germline CDR1 is SGHTA and CDR2 is FQGTGA. The V end lost 5 bases, the J end lost 4 bases, and 22 bases lay between the germline ends. CDR3 length equals 17 residues. Here the CDR3 DNA reads TGTGCCAGCAGCGCGGCGCCTCGCGGGTATATGGCAGATACGCAGTATTTT. Protein sequence: CASSAAPRGYMADTQYF. Drawing the rest from reference TRBV7-3 and TRBJ2-3, the complete variable domain is GAGVSQTPSNKVTEKGKYVELRCDPISGHTALYWYRQSLGQGPEFLIYFQGTGAADDSGLPNDRFFAVRPEGSVSTLKIQRTERGDSAVYLCASSAAPRGYMADTQYFGPGTRLTVL.

The chain links TRBV6-2 or TRBV6-3 to TRBJ2-3, with D uncertain. The CDR3 sequence is 13 residues long. The V and J ends lost 6 bases and 3 bases respectively, with 10 bases between them. Germline V CDR1 and CDR2: MNHEY, SVGEGT. DNA for the CDR3: TGTGCCAGCAGCCGCGATACGACAGATACGCAGTATTTT. Translated, it gives CASSRDTTDTQYF.

The chain links TRBV24-1 to TRBJ2-3, with D tentatively TRBD2 (6 bases). Germline CDR1 is KGHDR and CDR2 is SFDVKD. Trimming left V 3 bases short and J 8 bases short, with 14 bases between. The CDR3 covers 14 residues. This chain's CDR3 is CATSDLPAAGTQYF. CDR3 DNA: TGTGCCACCAGTGATCTCCCTGCAGCGGGTACGCAGTATTTT.

This sequence joins TRBV11-3 and TRBJ2-2; 9 bases agree with TRBD1. The germline V gene encodes CDR1 SGHNT and CDR2 YENEEA. This CDR3 comprises 16 residues. The J segment lost 3 bases and the V segment lost 1 base, leaving 3 bases of the junction unmatched. The CDR3, as DNA: TGTGCCAGCAGCTTAGGTGGGACAGGGCACACCGGGGAGCTGTTTTTT. As protein: CASSLGGTGHTGELFF.

In its sample, this clone was seen once. The V and J genes are TRBV10-2 and TRBJ2-7; D is perhaps TRBD2 (5 bases). Trimming stripped 5 bases from V and 0 bases from J, with 8 bases between. The CDR3 consists of 13 residues. The germline gives CDR1 WSHSY, CDR2 SAAADI. The CDR3 DNA sequence: TGCGCCAGCAGTCCGGGGTACTCCTACGAGCAGTACGTC. Translated, it gives CASSPGYSYEQYV.

V is TRBV2 and J is TRBJ1-6, with 10 bases that match TRBD1. CDR3 size: 17 residues. Germline CDR1 SNHLY, CDR2 FYNNEI. The V and J ends lost 3 bases and 6 bases, in that order; junction bases with no gene match: 8. CDR3 DNA sequence: TGTGCCAGCAGTGATCTGGGACAGGGGCTCTCTAATTCACCCCTCCACTTT. This encodes CASSDLGQGLSNSPLHF.

This sequence joins TRBV5-5 and TRBJ2-1; 9 positions agree with TRBD1. The germline CDR1 and CDR2 sequences are SGHKS and YYEKEE (reference sequence). The ends lost 4 bases at V and 9 bases at J; junction bases unmatched: 11. This CDR3 is built from 15 residues. CDR3 region: CASSIAGQGGSEQFF. In nucleotides, the CDR3 is TGTGCCAGCAGCATCGCGGGACAGGGTGGGAGTGAGCAGTTCTTC.

CDR3 nucleotides: TGTGCCAGCAGTTGGACTAGCGGAAACCGTTACGAGCAGTACGTC. This gives the protein CASSWTSGNRYEQYV. The J gene is TRBJ2-7, the V gene TRBV6-4; 10 bases align to TRBD2. V lost 5 bases, J lost 4 bases, and 8 bases stayed unmatched. Per germline, CDR1 MRHNA and CDR2 SNTAGT. The CDR3 spans 15 residues.

The V and J genes are TRBV6-5 and TRBJ1-2; D unclear. Trimming removed 10 bases from V and 8 bases from J, with 11 bases in between. The CDR3 extends over 10 amino acids. Germline CDR1 MNHEY, CDR2 SVGAGI. The CDR3 reads CATRAGGYTF. The CDR3 region has the DNA TGTGCCACTCGGGCGGGGGGCTACACCTTC.

This chain links TRBV29-1 with TRBJ2-1; perhaps TRBD1 as D (6 bases). Trimming left V 7 bases short and J 7 bases short, with 20 bases between. Per germline, CDR1 SQVTM and CDR2 ANQGSEA. CDR3 length: 14 amino acids. CDR3: CSAEGDTLTNEQFF. The CDR3 nucleotides read TGCAGCGCCGAGGGGGACACTCTCACAAATGAGCAGTTCTTC.

This clone was seen a single time. V usage is TRBV2 and J usage is TRBJ2-1; D perhaps matches TRBD2 (5 bases). Germline CDR1 SNHLY, CDR2 FYNNEI. This CDR3 is 13 amino acids long. V shed 3 bases and J shed 3 bases, with 6 bases lying between them. The CDR3 reads CASSDSDYNEQFF. The CDR3 region has the DNA TGTGCCAGCAGTGATAGCGACTACAATGAGCAGTTCTTC.